These 14 T cell receptor beta chains came from one sample sequenced in a study of T-cell reconstitution after alpha-beta-depleted transplantation in children. Unique molecular identifiers were incorporated into the prepared TCRbeta library. MiXCR was run by TCRdb on the PCR reads, yielding one entry per CDR3 protein. The data hold around 670,000 distinct CDR3 sequences, with around 13% observed a single time. The input for sequencing was PBMCs, taken before TCRalphabeta/CD19-depleted stem cell transplant. All receptors come from a girl aged 2 to 10 with congenital amegakaryocytic thrombocytopenia, due to receive a stem cell transplant.

This clonotype was seen a handful of times. This chain joins TRBV10-3 and TRBJ2-3; 11 bases are a match to TRBD2. V lost 6 bases to trimming and J lost 1 base; unmatched junction nucleotides: 3. In germline, CDR1 is ENHRY, CDR2 SYGVKD. CDR3 size: 15 residues. The CDR3 DNA is TGTGCCATCAGGCTGACTAGCGGGGGCACAGATACGCAGTATTTT. It encodes CAIRLTSGGTDTQYF.

The genes are TRBV4-1 and TRBJ1-6; possibly TRBD1 for D (5 bases). The CDR3 consists of 17 residues. V shed 0 bases and J shed 6 bases, with 15 bases lying between them. The germline V gene encodes CDR1 MGHRA and CDR2 YSYEKL. CDR3 nucleotide sequence: TGCGCCAGCAGCCAAGATCGGACATCGATGGGTAATTCACCCCTCCACTTT. It yields the protein CASSQDRTSMGNSPLHF.

This clonotype was seen ten or more times. This chain joins TRBV29-1 and TRBJ2-1, with 9 positions matching TRBD2. The V segment lost 4 bases and the J segment 9 bases; nucleotides outside the gene matches: 10. CDR1 and CDR2 from the germline V gene are SQVTM and ANQGSEA. CDR3 length: 14 residues. The DNA for the CDR3 is TGCAGCGTTGGACCCGCGGGAGGGCCTGGTGAGCAGTTCTTC. This encodes CSVGPAGGPGEQFF.

V and J are TRBV7-8 and TRBJ1-1; 9 bases align to TRBD1. Germline V gene sequence: CDR1 SGHVS, CDR2 FQNEAQ. The CDR3 runs 16 residues. The J segment lost 1 base and the V segment lost 5 bases, leaving 8 bases of the junction unmatched. The CDR3 DNA sequence: TGTGCCAGCAGCCCCCGACAGGGGGGGGGGAACACTGAAGCTTTCTTT. This sequence encodes CASSPRQGGGNTEAFF.

This clonotype was counted ten times or more. This chain uses TRBV7-3 with TRBJ1-1, with D possibly matching TRBD1 (5 bases). The germline V gene has CDR1 SGHTA and CDR2 FQGTGA. This CDR3 comprises 16 residues. Deletions cut 1 base from V and 5 bases from J, with 17 bases between. The CDR3 sequence: CASSLSLGGRKTEAFF. As DNA, the CDR3 is TGTGCCAGCAGCTTAAGTTTGGGGGGAAGGAAAACTGAAGCTTTCTTT.

The sample holds a few counts of this clonotype. This chain uses TRBV5-1 with TRBJ2-5; a possible D gene is TRBD1 (6 bases). Germline V gene lookup returns CDR1 SGHRS and CDR2 YFSETQ. Between the trimmed V and J ends, which lost 6 bases and 5 bases, there was a span of 20 bases. This CDR3 contains 15 residues. The CDR3 DNA reads as TGCGCCAGCAAACAGGGCGTGGGGTACTGGGAGACCCAGTACTTC. Amino acids: CASKQGVGYWETQYF.

This clonotype has a count of ten or more. This rearrangement joins TRBV28 to TRBJ2-6, with D maybe TRBD2 (5 bases). Germline lookup yields CDR1 MDHEN and CDR2 SYDVKM. The V end lost 10 bases, the J end lost 2 bases, and 15 bases lay between the germline ends. The CDR3 contains 15 residues. CDR3 sequence reads: CATTNSVPGANVLTF. In DNA form, the CDR3 reads TGTGCCACAACCAATAGCGTCCCTGGGGCCAACGTCCTGACTTTC.

This clonotype was recorded many times. The chain has TRBV12-3 or TRBV12-4 and TRBJ1-6; no firm D call. V was cut by 6 bases and J by 8 bases, with 14 bases left in between. This CDR3 region has 14 residues. CDR3 residues: CASSTGGVDSPLHF. CDR3 sequence (DNA): TGTGCCAGCAGCACTGGCGGGGTGGATTCACCCCTCCACTTT.

The chain is built from TRBV7-2 and TRBJ1-6, with D tentatively TRBD1 (6 bases). V was cut by 1 base and J by 6 bases, with 10 bases left in between. CDR3 length: 15 residues. Germline loops: CDR1 SGHTA, CDR2 FQGNSA. The CDR3 region is CASSLVGTSNSPLHF. The CDR3 DNA reads as TGTGCCAGCAGCTTAGTTGGGACAAGTAATTCACCCCTCCACTTT.

Only a few counts were recorded for this clonotype. The rearrangement links TRBV5-1 to TRBJ2-5, with 9 bases aligning to TRBD2. Trimming took 0 bases from V and 4 from J; bases not matched to a gene: 10. The CDR3 is 17 residues long. Germline CDR1 SGHRS, CDR2 YFSETQ. CDR3 in DNA: TGCGCCAGCAGCTTGGCCGGTTTAGCGGGAGTAATAGAGACCCAGTACTTC. Its protein is CASSLAGLAGVIETQYF.

In this sample, this clonotype turned up a few times. The chain combines TRBV7-9 with TRBJ2-5, with D uncertain. V lost 4 bases, J lost 5 bases, and 14 bases lay in between. The CDR3 is 14 amino acids. The germline V gene has CDR1 SEHNR and CDR2 FQNEAQ (reference sequence). CDR3 in amino acids: CASSSTDARETQYF. CDR3 in DNA: TGTGCCAGCAGCTCAACAGATGCGCGGGAGACCCAGTACTTC.

This clonotype came up once. The V and J genes are TRBV5-1 and TRBJ2-1; TRBD2 matches 10 bases. The CDR3 runs 21 residues. CDR1 and CDR2 (germline): SGHRS, YFSETQ. The V and J ends lost 3 bases and 8 bases, in that order; junction bases with no gene match: 26. CDR3 protein: CASSSPSAAASGSLRLDEQFF. CDR3 nucleotide sequence: TGCGCCAGCAGCTCGCCTTCGGCGGCCGCTAGCGGGAGTTTGAGGTTAGATGAGCAGTTCTTC.

This clonotype was recorded at least ten times. The chain links TRBV20-1 to TRBJ1-2; D gene ambiguous. CDR1 and CDR2 (germline): DFQATT, SNEGSKA (reference sequence). V was cut by 3 bases and J by 5 bases, with 10 bases left in between. The length of the CDR3 is 12 residues. This chain's CDR3 is CSARPRKYGYTF. The CDR3 DNA reads as TGCAGTGCTAGGCCGCGAAAGTATGGCTACACCTTC.

V usage is TRBV27 and J usage is TRBJ1-2, with D unclear. Trimming took 8 bases from V and 4 from J, leaving 2 bases between them. This CDR3 comprises 9 residues. Germline lookup yields CDR1 MNHEY and CDR2 SMNVEV (reference sequence). CDR3 amino acids: CASPYGYTF. The CDR3 nucleotides read TGTGCCAGCCCCTATGGCTACACCTTC.